This T cell receptor (beta chain) came from a study of human T cells and chemical hapten exposure. Background on the study: For sensitization, 2% DPC was applied to a 2 cm by 2 cm patch of upper inner arm skin. Cases of alopecia areata, totalis or universalis occurred in a predominantly female patient group.

Study observations and caveats: Those TCRs sitting above 1 in 1000 frequency stayed the same with DPC sensitization.

TCRdb independently ran MiXCR on the RACE reads; one entry per CDR3 protein. The repertoire holds some 80,000 distinct CDR3 sequences, with roughly 10% as singletons. Time point here: patch test 1, 2 weeks after DPC sensitization. Treatment reported: therapeutic diphenylcyclopropenone sensitization with weekly scalp DPC. Patch tests were applied only after blood draws. A remark on this clonotype: Its antigen is as yet unknown.

The germline V gene has CDR1 SGHRS and CDR2 YFSETQ. The CDR3 has 14 amino acids. Trimming removed 0 bases at V and 3 bases at J, with 8 bases between. The origin of this receptor is a woman aged 50 to 60 with alopecia areata. Some clones in this sample may be carry-over from other donors' samples. The V gene is TRBV5-1, the J gene TRBJ2-3, with D perhaps TRBD2 (6 bases). Material: whole blood, obtained in connection with sensitization to the hapten diphenylcyclopropenone (DPC). The CDR3 is CASSLVAGTDTQYF. CDR3 coding DNA: TGCGCCAGCAGCTTGGTGGCGGGAACAGATACGCAGTATTTT. Drawing the rest from reference TRBV5-1 and TRBJ2-3, the complete variable domain is KAGVTQTPRYLIKTRGQQVTLSCSPISGHRSVSWYQQTPGQGLQFLFEYFSETQRNKGNFPGRFSGRQFSNSRSEMNVSTLELGDSALYLCASSLVAGTDTQYFGPGTRLTVL.